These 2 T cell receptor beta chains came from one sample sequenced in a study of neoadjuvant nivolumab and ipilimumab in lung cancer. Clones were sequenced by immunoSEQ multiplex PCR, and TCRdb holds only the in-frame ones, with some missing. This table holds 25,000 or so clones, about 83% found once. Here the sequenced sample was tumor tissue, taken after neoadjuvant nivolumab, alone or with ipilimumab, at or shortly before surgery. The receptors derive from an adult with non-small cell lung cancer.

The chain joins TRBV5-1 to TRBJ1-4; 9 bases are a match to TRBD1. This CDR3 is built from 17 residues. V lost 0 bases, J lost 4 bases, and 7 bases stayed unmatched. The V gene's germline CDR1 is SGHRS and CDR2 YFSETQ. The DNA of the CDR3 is TGCGCCAGCAGCTTGGCCTTGGACAGGGGTGGTAATGAAAAACTGTTTTTT. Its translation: CASSLALDRGGNEKLFF. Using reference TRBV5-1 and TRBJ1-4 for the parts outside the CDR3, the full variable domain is KAGVTQTPRYLIKTRGQQVTLSCSPISGHRSVSWYQQTPGQGLQFLFEYFSETQRNKGNFPGRFSGRQFSNSRSEMNVSTLELGDSALYLCASSLALDRGGNEKLFFGSGTQLSVL.

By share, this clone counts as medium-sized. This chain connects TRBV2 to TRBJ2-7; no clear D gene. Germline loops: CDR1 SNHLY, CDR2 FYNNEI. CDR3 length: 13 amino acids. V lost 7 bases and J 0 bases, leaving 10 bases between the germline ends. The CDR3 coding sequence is TGTGCCAGCACTCGGCAGGACTCCTACGAGCAGTACTTC. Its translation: CASTRQDSYEQYF.